Listed below are T cell receptor beta chains from one sample, sequenced in a study of cytotoxic CD8 clonotypes in ibrutinib-treated CLL. Produced via immunoSEQ multiplex PCR; TCRdb's table is partial and in-frame only. The sample shows approximately 45,000 clones, under 75% of them seen only once. The source material was PBMCs, sampled after 12 months of ibrutinib treatment. The receptors were sampled from a human donor with chronic lymphocytic leukemia. Each CDR3 is given with its conserved first and last residue. D genes are given only for firm matches. Size values are once, few and many counts, or a class for expanded clones, and some rows have none.

j_call	clone_size	d_call	v_call	cdr3_nt	cdr3_aa
TRBJ2-6	once	NA	TRBV9	TGTGCCAGCAGCGTAGGCCGTGCGGAAACAGGGATTGGGGCCAACGTCCTGACTTTC	CASSVGRAETGIGANVLTF
TRBJ1-6	few	NA	TRBV6-1	TGTGCCAGCAGTGAACGGGCGGGCCGGGGGGATTCACCCCTCCACTTT	CASSERAGRGDSPLHF
TRBJ1-3	NA	NA	TRBV18	TGTGCCAGCTCACCAAGGGCAGCAGACCCAACCTCTGGAAACACCATATATTTT	CASSPRAADPTSGNTIYF
TRBJ2-7	NA	NA	TRBV29-1	TGCAGCGTTGATTTGGAAAACAGCTCCTACGAGCAGTACTTC	CSVDLENSSYEQYF
TRBJ2-1	NA	TRBD2	TRBV19	TGTGCCAGTAGCCCCGTGGCGGGGGGAGGGGAGCAGTTCTTC	CASSPVAGGGEQFF
TRBJ2-2	NA	NA	TRBV9	TGTGCCAGCAGCGTAGTCGGGGGGAACACCGGGGAGCTGTTTTTT	CASSVVGGNTGELFF
TRBJ1-5	NA	TRBD1	TRBV7-2	TGTGCCAGCAGCTTGGGACAGAGCAATCAGCCCCAGCATTTT	CASSLGQSNQPQHF
TRBJ2-3	NA	NA	TRBV18	TGTGCCAGCTCACTGGCTGTGACTAGAACCACTAGCACAGATACGCAGTATTTT	CASSLAVTRTTSTDTQYF
TRBJ1-2	few	NA	TRBV9	TGTGCCAGCAGCCCCCGGGCAGGGTATGGCTACACCTTC	CASSPRAGYGYTF
TRBJ1-4	NA	TRBD1	TRBV19	TGTGCCAGTACCCGAACGACAGGGGGCTACGAAAAACTGTTTTTT	CASTRTTGGYEKLFF
TRBJ1-1	NA	TRBD1	TRBV10-2	TGCGCCAGCCACCGGCAGGGGGGGACTTTAGCCACTGAAGCTTTCTTT	CASHRQGGTLATEAFF
TRBJ2-1	NA	TRBD2	TRBV5-1	TGCGCCAGCAGCTTGGTGGGAAGCGGGGGGGCCAATGAGCAGTTCTTC	CASSLVGSGGANEQFF
TRBJ2-5	NA	NA	TRBV7-2	TGTGCCAGCAGCCGAAGTAGGGGGTCTTACGAGACCCAGTACTTC	CASSRSRGSYETQYF
TRBJ1-1	NA	NA	TRBV5-1	TGCGCCAGCAGCCCCTCGGTTGGAAAAGCTTTCTTT	CASSPSVGKAFF
TRBJ2-1	NA	NA	TRBV28	TGTGCCAGCAGTTCCCCGCCCCTGGCCTACAATGAGCAGTTCTTC	CASSSPPLAYNEQFF
TRBJ1-2	NA	NA	TRBV19	TGTGCCAGTAGTAACAGATATGGCTACACCTTC	CASSNRYGYTF
TRBJ2-7	NA	TRBD1	TRBV10-3	TGTGCCATCAGTGACCCGGGACAGGGAAGGGACGAGCAGTACTTC	CAISDPGQGRDEQYF
TRBJ1-1	NA	NA	TRBV5-6	TGTGCCAGCAGCCCGCGGACAGATACTGAAGCTTTCTTT	CASSPRTDTEAFF
TRBJ1-1	NA	NA	TRBV7-9	TGTGCCAGCAGCTGGGGCAGTAACACTGAAGCTTTCTTT	CASSWGSNTEAFF
TRBJ1-1	NA	NA	TRBV6-1	TGTGCCAGCAGTGAATGGGATGCTAAAGCTTTCTTT	CASSEWDAKAFF
TRBJ1-3	once	NA	TRBV5-4	TGTGCCAGCAGCTTGGATGAGAACACCATATATTTT	CASSLDENTIYF
TRBJ2-2	few	NA	TRBV14	TGTGCCAGCAGCCCTATAGGGACCGGGGAGCTGTTTTTT	CASSPIGTGELFF
TRBJ1-4	NA	NA	TRBV7-3	TGTGCCAGCAGCTTGTTCCCGACAGAAATCTCTGCAACTAATGAAAAACTGTTTTTT	CASSLFPTEISATNEKLFF
TRBJ2-1	NA	NA	TRBV29-1	TGCAGCGTTTCTGGCGGGGCGGGTTCCTACAATGAGCAGTTCTTC	CSVSGGAGSYNEQFF
TRBJ1-2	many	TRBD1	TRBV11-2	TGTGCCAGCAGACAGGGACAGGGGAGTAATGGCTACACCTTC	CASRQGQGSNGYTF
TRBJ2-7	NA	NA	TRBV5-1	TGCGCCAGCAGCCTACGCGAGGGGACGGACGAGCAGTACTTC	CASSLREGTDEQYF
TRBJ1-1	NA	NA	TRBV7-9	TGTGCCGGAGGTAACACTGAAGCTTTCTTT	CAGGNTEAFF
TRBJ2-7	few	TRBD2	TRBV19	TGTGCCAGTAGTCCTGTTCTAGCGGGGGGATATGAGCAGTACTTC	CASSPVLAGGYEQYF
TRBJ2-3	NA	TRBD2	TRBV5-1	TGCGCCAGCAGCACCGTAGCGGGGAGCACAGATACGCAGTATTTT	CASSTVAGSTDTQYF
TRBJ2-3	NA	NA	TRBV9	TGTGCCAGCAGCGCCCTAACAGATACGCAGTATTTT	CASSALTDTQYF
TRBJ1-5	NA	TRBD1	TRBV15	TGTGCCACCAGCAGAGATGTGGGACAGGGGTACGGACAGCCCCAGCATTTT	CATSRDVGQGYGQPQHF
TRBJ1-2	NA	NA	TRBV27	TGTGCCAGCAGTTTATCGGTCAACAGGAATTACTATGGCTACACCTTC	CASSLSVNRNYYGYTF
TRBJ2-1	NA	NA	TRBV7-3	TGTGCCAGCAGCTTTGACGGAAACTCGGGGGTTTACAATGAGCAGTTCTTC	CASSFDGNSGVYNEQFF
TRBJ2-3	NA	TRBD2	TRBV2	TGTGCCAGCGCGCCCCGGGGGGGGAACACAGATACGCAGTATTTT	CASAPRGGNTDTQYF
TRBJ1-6	NA	NA	TRBV2	TGTGCCAGCCACAGGGATAATTCACCCCTCCACTTT	CASHRDNSPLHF
TRBJ2-7	NA	NA	TRBV18	TGTGCCAGCCTTCGGGCAGGGTTTATCTACGAGCAGTACTTC	CASLRAGFIYEQYF
TRBJ2-5	NA	NA	TRBV6-1	TGTGCCAGCAACGCGGGACCCACCCAAGAGACCCAGTACTTC	CASNAGPTQETQYF
TRBJ2-5	NA	NA	TRBV30	TGTGCCTGGAGTGTACAAGTGGCGTTAGAGACCCAGTACTTC	CAWSVQVALETQYF
TRBJ1-5	NA	NA	TRBV7-8	TGTGCCAGCAGCCTCCTACGGGAAATCGGCAATCAGCCCCAGCATTTT	CASSLLREIGNQPQHF
TRBJ1-3	NA	NA	TRBV5-1	TGCGCCAGCAGCTTGGCCGGATCCGGTCTTGGCTCTGGAAACACCATATATTTT	CASSLAGSGLGSGNTIYF
TRBJ2-2	NA	NA	TRBV5-1	TGCGCCAGCAGCCCGCAGGGGAACACCGGGGAGCTGTTTTTT	CASSPQGNTGELFF
TRBJ1-4	few	TRBD1	TRBV19	TGTGCCAGTACCGGCGGGACAGTGGGGGAAAAACTGTTTTTT	CASTGGTVGEKLFF
TRBJ1-1	NA	NA	TRBV6-5	TGTGCCAGCAACTTAGGACAGCCCGGAAACACTGAAGCTTTCTTT	CASNLGQPGNTEAFF
TRBJ1-1	few	NA	TRBV7-8	TGTGCCAGCAGCCTCTTCAGGGTGGGACGGCGTTCGACGGCTGAAGCTTTCTTT	CASSLFRVGRRSTAEAFF
TRBJ1-2	NA	TRBD1	TRBV11-2	TGTGCCAGCAGCTACGGACAGGGGGCGAATGGCTACACCTTC	CASSYGQGANGYTF
TRBJ2-3	once	NA	TRBV28	TGTGCCAGCAGTTTTAGATTCGTAGATACGCAGTATTTT	CASSFRFVDTQYF
TRBJ2-7	NA	NA	TRBV15	TGTGCCACCAGCAGAGATATTACCTACGAGCAGTACTTC	CATSRDITYEQYF
TRBJ2-7	few	TRBD1	TRBV6-5	TGTGCCAGCAATAGCAGAGGACAGGGGAGGAGGGAGCAGTACTTC	CASNSRGQGRREQYF
TRBJ2-5	NA	TRBD2	TRBV7-2	TGTGCCAGCAGTCGGACTAGCGGGGGGGCCGGGAGGGCGGCCCAGTACTTC	CASSRTSGGAGRAAQYF
TRBJ1-6	NA	TRBD1	TRBV19	TGTGCCAGTAGTATTCAGGGGGCGCCCAATTCACCCCTCCACTTT	CASSIQGAPNSPLHF
TRBJ2-7	NA	TRBD2	TRBV9	TGTGCCAGCAGCGAGAAGATAGCGGGGGCTTCCTACGAGCAGTACTTC	CASSEKIAGASYEQYF